This record concerns one TCR beta chain sequence. Its recognized antigen is unknown. One base away there is no much larger clone; base qualities are not given. The cohort consisted of fewer than 700 healthy bone marrow donors. Cohort members were all nominally healthy when sampled, although unrecorded immune exposures were likely present. The donor tested CMV seronegative and was one of the 352 seronegative cohort members. Each donor provided a peripheral blood sample, and peripheral blood mononuclear cells were used for TCR beta sequencing. The Qiagen DNeasy Blood Extraction Kit was used to extract genomic DNA from the blood cell samples. These data are taken from a study of cytomegalovirus exposure and HLA in healthy donors (dated by TCRdb to between 2016 and 2019). As for the study more broadly: An earlier analysis of several hundred of the donors reported 250 to 300 Gb of sequence data and some 120 million unique TCR beta sequences from about 200 million T cells. About 330 gigabases of sequencing data and approximately 92 million unique TCR sequences made up an early release that covered several hundred HLA-typed donors. The study was designed to test whether signatures of past pathogen exposure could be identified by cataloging public T cell receptors. The later analysis used no new phenotypic data to find candidate immune exposures, relying instead on TCR beta sequences and their occurrence across donors. Genome-wide SNP genotypes for about 60% of the 666 donors were used in a later genetic analysis, which treated that subset as a discovery cohort. Donor age, sex, ethnicity and CMV serostatus were collected together with the repertoire data. A later analysis re-analyzed previously published TCR beta repertoires from 660 or so donors and added high-resolution HLA genotyping to study TCR occurrence patterns. Of the 350 to 450 genotyped donors, over 80% were placed in the genetic ancestry cluster associated with self-reported Caucasian donors. In an earlier analysis of roughly 600 of the donors, high-throughput TCR beta sequencing was used to judge whether each TCR beta V gene segment behaved as functional or pseudogenic. Several DR-DQ haplotypes were treated as single units for association and clustering because of strong linkage in the cohort. All discovery cohort repertoires had been generated on a single sequencing platform. The study used immunosequencing to profile the T cell repertoires of several hundred subjects and linked those repertoires to cytomegalovirus serostatus. Class I and class II HLA loci were covered by the typing at four-digit resolution. The study combined high-throughput TCR immunosequencing, statistical association of individual TCRs with disease status, and machine learning to predict cytomegalovirus infection status. Besides the first cohort of 666 subjects, a separate validation cohort made up of 90 to 150 different subjects was used. Among around 400 genotyped donors of the cohort, an average of around 240,000 unique TCR beta nucleotide sequences were sequenced per donor, roughly 18% of them non-productive. Typing coverage differed by locus: A, B, C, DRB1 and DQB1 were typed in roughly 620-630 donors, DQA1 in 500 to 550, DPA1 in over 600, and DPB1 in around 440.

Library generation was performed with the immunoSEQ multiplex PCR assay. For the multiplex PCR, a mixture combining 60 forward primers for TCR Vbeta segments and 13 reverse primers for TCR Jbeta segments was used. The CDR3 region of rearranged TCR beta genes was amplified from genomic DNA by a multiplex PCR assay. The Illumina HiSeq System was used to sequence the amplified TCR beta libraries as 87-base-pair reads. The authors' pipeline ran thus. A later analysis counted about 80 million unique TCR beta chains across the 666 repertoires, and about 10 million of these chains were shared by at least two donors. To remove PCR and sequencing errors, raw reads were error-corrected and collapsed into unique sequences using a nearest-neighbor algorithm that merged closely related sequences. To assign V, D and J gene segments, CDR3 sequences were aligned to IMGT reference sequences. For a sequence to be retained, a match of at least six nucleotides to both a V gene segment and a J gene segment was required. A rearrangement counted as productive if the CDR3 had no stop codons and remained in frame with V and J, and every other rearrangement counted as non-productive. CDR3 was defined according to IMGT convention as the region running from the second conserved V-encoded cysteine to the conserved J-encoded phenylalanine. The earlier analysis of fewer than 750 of the donors excluded sequences that lacked an unambiguous match to a single V gene segment. An earlier analysis of a few hundred of the donors called V segments functional above 56.7% productive rearrangements and segregating when the between-donor standard deviation exceeded 5%. To diagnose cytomegalovirus status from the catalog of TCR beta chain sequences, a statistical classification framework was built. In a later analysis, TCR nucleotide sequences were compared against IMGT/GENE-DB human TR gene sequences so that V and J genes could be assigned. The TCRdist pipeline was used in a later analysis to assign CDR3 sequences and most-parsimonious VDJ recombination scenarios. A later analysis defined each TCR beta chain by its CDR3 amino acid sequence plus V-gene family, and excluded reads lacking a unique V-gene family. In a later analysis, fewer than 600 highly shared, low-generation-probability nucleotide sequences were removed to address suspected cross-contamination and a sequencing artifact. A later analysis calculated a clonal expansion index for each public chain from normalized within-repertoire ranks of inferred template counts. In a later analysis, generation probabilities were computed with a VDJ recombination model fitted to out-of-frame rearrangements, and the resulting probabilities were checked against IGoR. In a later analysis, hypergeometric tests were used to score TCR-TCR, TCR-HLA and TCR-CMV co-occurrence, with a repertoire-size bias correction applied to TCR pairs. In a later analysis, false discovery rates were estimated by permuting HLA or CMV assignments 20 times. In a later analysis, co-occurring TCRs were grouped using DBSCAN, with TCRdist sequence similarity added in when clustering inside HLA-allele-positive subsets. For co-occurrence clustering, repertoires with fewer than 30,000 or more than 120,000 public chains were excluded, along with 5 or 6 repertoires with anomalous nucleotide sharing. This immuneACCESS table, as held by TCRdb, lists in-frame sequences with V and J called but not all clones. Of the missing ones, under half trace to an unresolved V gene in checked studies; the others have no known cause. The V and J calls and clone size come from that table; D and trimming were worked out from the DNA. The sample has under 200,000 clones on record, approximately 80% of them singletons. 0.5% of the sample lies in the top ten.

The research as a whole found: Because counts were too low, fewer than 20 rarely observed V segments, including chromosome 9 orphons, were excluded from the earlier analysis of 587 of the donors. In a later analysis, HLA-associated TCR beta chains showed more clonal expansion and lower generation probabilities than non-associated chains that were equally common. A later analysis found that TCR association rates varied across HLA loci, with DRB1 alleles showing the most associated TCRs and HLA-C alleles the fewest. A total of roughly 160 TCR beta chains were listed by the study as associated with cytomegalovirus. Only TCR beta chains were sequenced in this cohort, and the absence of alpha or paired-chain data limited detectable features. A group of highly shared sequence variants was considered likely to be a technical artifact of the sequencing pipeline. While some public TCRs were present in many individuals, most TCR sequences turned up only very rarely across donors. Correlated functional status among segregating V segments might reflect linkage disequilibrium, but an unknown experimental factor could not be ruled out. Because HLA typing was unavailable for some donors at each locus, only the typed subset was used in association tests. A later genetic analysis associated a missense DCLRE1C variant with V-gene and J-gene trimming of TCR beta chains, and an independent cohort replicated the association. The classifier was reported to diagnose cytomegalovirus status with high specificity and sensitivity in both the original and validation cohorts. Immune exposure information for the cohort was limited to CMV serostatus. In vitro tests confirmed that three of the cytomegalovirus-associated TCR beta chains recognize cytomegalovirus antigens. According to a later analysis, most CMV-associated TCR beta chains appeared to be HLA-restricted, and the HLA associations seemed to be driven largely by CMV exposure. Assigning TCR associations to individual alleles was difficult when HLA alleles, especially DR and DQ, strongly co-occurred. It was suggested by the authors that the approach could potentially be generalized to other disease states and immunological phenotypes. A further reported finding was that TCR beta sequences accurately predicted the HLA-A and HLA-B alleles for most subjects in the first cohort. According to a later analysis, parvovirus B19, influenza, CMV and Epstein-Barr virus appeared linked to several top co-occurrence clusters. At a false discovery rate of 0.05, a later analysis linked approximately 18,000 TCR beta sequences to specific HLA alleles. Roughly uniform sequencing depth across donors was assumed in presence/absence analyses, although this assumption may not hold. Broadly in line with IMGT annotations, most TCR beta V segments showed up in productive rearrangements about 87% or about 30% of the time in an earlier analysis of 450 to 750 of the donors. Compared with the roughly 710-donor mean, donors in an Asian-associated ancestry cluster had fewer N-insertions in productive TCRs, according to a later genetic analysis.

The origin of this receptor is a woman aged 45-59 years in good health and CMV-seronegative. Sequencing used PBMCs.

The DNA sequence is as follows: TGTGCCACCAGCAGAGAGGACAGGGGGGATCAGCCCCAGCATTTT. It specifies CATSREDRGDQPQHF. The V gene is TRBV15 and the J gene is TRBJ1-5; 10 nucleotides in the junction match TRBD1. From the cysteine up to the phenylalanine, the CDR3 has a length of 15 residues. Solely the CDR3 DNA is kept, with 45 bases framed from the first base. V and J are trimmed by 0 bases and 5 bases, and the gene matches miss 1 base of the junction. The germline V gene (reference sequence) sets CDR1 to LNHNV and CDR2 to YYDKDF.